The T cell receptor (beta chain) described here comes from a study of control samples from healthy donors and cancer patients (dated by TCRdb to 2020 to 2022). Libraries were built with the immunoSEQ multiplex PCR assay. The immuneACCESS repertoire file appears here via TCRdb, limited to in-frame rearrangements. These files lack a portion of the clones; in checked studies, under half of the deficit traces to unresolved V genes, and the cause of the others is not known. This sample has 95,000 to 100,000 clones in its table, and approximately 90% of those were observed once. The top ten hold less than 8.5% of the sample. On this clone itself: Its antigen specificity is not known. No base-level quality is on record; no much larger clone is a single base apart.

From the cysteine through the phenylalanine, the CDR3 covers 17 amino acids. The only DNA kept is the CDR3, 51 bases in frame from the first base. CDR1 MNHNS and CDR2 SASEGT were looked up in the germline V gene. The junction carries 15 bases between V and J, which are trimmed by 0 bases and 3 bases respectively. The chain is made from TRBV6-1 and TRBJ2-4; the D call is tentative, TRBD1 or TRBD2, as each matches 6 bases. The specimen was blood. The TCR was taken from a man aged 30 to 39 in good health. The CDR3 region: CASSEATGARVKNIQYF. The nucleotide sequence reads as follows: TGTGCCAGCAGTGAAGCGACGGGGGCGAGGGTCAAAAACATTCAGTACTTC.